The clone carrying this T cell receptor beta chain was seen only a few times. As yet, its antigen is unknown. The trim removed 4 bases at V and 5 bases at J, leaving 7 bases unmatched. The CDR3 sequence is 13 residues long. Germline loops: CDR1 DFQATT, CDR2 SNEGSKA (reference sequence). These data come from a study of CD8 T cells in ankylosing spondylitis. Study-wide points: Matched ankylosing spondylitis synovial fluid reportedly contained a significantly enriched population of disease-linked clones. Typical of ankylosing spondylitis blood, it appeared, was a TCR beta motif of eight highly homologous variants.

In making TCR beta libraries, quantitative 5'-RACE with molecular barcodes was used. MiXCR was run by TCRdb on the 5' RACE reads, yielding one entry per CDR3 protein. The sample includes 300,000 to 400,000 distinct CDR3 sequences, 20% to 25% of them seen just once. The clonotype was recovered from a male donor with ankylosing spondylitis. Sequenced input: blood, either unsorted or a sorted T cell fraction (not recorded which). The V call is TRBV20-1, the J call TRBJ2-5, with 7 bases that match TRBD2. In nucleotides, the CDR3 is TGCAGTGCTATTAAGGGAGGGGCGGAGACCCAGTACTTC. As protein: CSAIKGGAETQYF.